These 24 T cell receptor beta chains were sequenced from one sample in a study of T-cell reconstitution after alpha-beta-depleted transplantation in children. TCRbeta library construction was performed incorporating unique molecular identifiers. One entry per CDR3 protein, called by TCRdb with MiXCR from the PCR reads. The sample gives about 420,000 distinct CDR3 sequences, about 11% of which show up once; roughly 5.1% is in the top ten. The source was PBMCs from the stem cell graft donor, collected from the stem cell graft. The source of these receptors is a human donor who donated a stem cell graft to a child with acute myeloid leukemia.

The chain recombines TRBV7-2 with TRBJ2-7, with D perhaps matching TRBD2 (6 bases). V lost 2 bases, J lost 5 bases, and 10 bases lay in between. The CDR3 is 13 residues long. The germline gives CDR1 SGHTA, CDR2 FQGNSA. DNA for the CDR3: TGTGCCAGCAGCTTATCGGGGGTCAACGAGCAGTACGTC. The encoded protein is CASSLSGVNEQYV.

This clonotype has just a few counts. This chain joins TRBV20-1 and TRBJ2-4, with D hard to call. Germline V gives CDR1 DFQATT, CDR2 SNEGSKA (reference sequence). V was shortened by 3 bases and J by 2 bases, with 8 bases between the two germline ends. The CDR3 covers 13 residues. CDR3 DNA sequence: TGCAGTGCTAGCCCCCTGACCAAAAACATTCAGTACTTC. Its protein is CSASPLTKNIQYF.

This clonotype was seen a handful of times. The rearrangement links TRBV6-2 or TRBV6-3 to TRBJ1-4; no reliable D call. The CDR3 has 16 amino acids. V gave up 5 bases and J gave up 0 bases, with 13 bases separating them. Germline lookup yields CDR1 MNHEY and CDR2 SVGEGT. In DNA form, the CDR3 reads TGTGCCAGCAGTACCGCTTTGGGATCAACTAATGAAAAACTGTTTTTT. Amino acid sequence: CASSTALGSTNEKLFF.

The chain recombines TRBV7-2 with TRBJ2-1; D unresolved. The germline V gene has CDR1 SGHTA and CDR2 FQGNSA. This CDR3 spans 12 amino acids. Trimming cost V 3 bases and J 10 bases, with 10 bases left between them. The CDR3 protein is CASSFSGPEQFF. The DNA for the CDR3 is TGTGCCAGCAGCTTCTCCGGCCCCGAGCAGTTCTTC.

This chain uses TRBV10-3 with TRBJ2-7; 8 bases agree with TRBD2. Germline CDR1 reads ENHRY; CDR2 reads SYGVKD. This CDR3 has 15 residues. The V gene end was trimmed by 4 bases and the J gene end by 6 bases; junction bases not matched to a gene: 11. The CDR3 sequence is CAISGRASGLFEQYV. For the CDR3, the DNA is TGTGCCATCAGTGGCAGGGCTAGCGGGCTCTTCGAGCAGTACGTC.

This clonotype was recorded a few times. The CDR3 here is CASRLWGGANVLTF. DNA of the CDR3: TGTGCCAGCAGGCTGTGGGGTGGGGCCAACGTCCTGACTTTC. The chain couples TRBV5-4 to TRBJ2-6; no reliable D call. The CDR3 is made up of 14 amino acids. Germline CDR1 reads SGHNT; CDR2 reads YYREEE (reference sequence). V lost 5 bases to trimming and J lost 3 bases, with 9 bases between them. Full variable domain (missing parts from reference TRBV5-4 and TRBJ2-6): ETGVTQSPTHLIKTRGQQVTLRCSSQSGHNTVSWYQQALGQGPQFIFQYYREEENGRGNFPPRFSGLQFPNYSSELNVNALELDDSALYLCASRLWGGANVLTFGAGSRLTVL.

This clonotype was seen more than once but under ten times. The rearrangement joins TRBV6-1 to TRBJ2-1; TRBD2 agrees at 7 bases. J gave up 4 bases and V 6 bases, and 18 bases lay outside the gene matches. This CDR3 has 18 residues. Germline V CDR1 and CDR2: MNHNS, SASEGT. In DNA, the CDR3 is TGTGCCAGCAGCTTTGGCGCGCCGTCGGGGGGACGTTACAATGAGCAGTTCTTC. This translates into CASSFGAPSGGRYNEQFF.

The chain employs TRBV20-1 and TRBJ2-5, with D possibly being TRBD2 (7 bases). Germline V gene lookup returns CDR1 DFQATT and CDR2 SNEGSKA (reference sequence). V lost 2 bases to trimming and J lost 5 bases, with 18 bases between them. The CDR3 spans 15 residues. CDR3 coding DNA: TGCAGTGCTAGAAGGGAGACTAGCACAGGGGAGACCCAGTACTTC. It yields the protein CSARRETSTGETQYF.

This clonotype was seen a handful of times. J is TRBJ1-1 and V is TRBV7-6; TRBD1 might be the D (5 bases). Germline CDR1 and CDR2: SGHVS and FNYEAQ. The CDR3 spans 12 residues. Trimming took 7 bases from V and 7 from J, leaving 13 bases between them. This CDR3 is CASTAPRVEAFF. CDR3 nucleotide sequence: TGTGCCAGCACCGCTCCCAGGGTTGAAGCTTTCTTT.

Concerning this clonotype itself: At one of its ends the junction is not consistent with the germline gene, which may arise from a read error. The rearrangement joins TRBV5-6 to TRBJ2-3, with 10 bases identical to TRBD1. Germline CDR1 is SGHDT and CDR2 is YYEEEE. The CDR3 loop spans 13 amino acids. The CDR3 loop reads CASSIGTGDTRYF. CDR3 DNA sequence: TGTGCCAGCAGCATCGGGACAGGGGATACGCGGTATTTT. The full variable domain, completed using reference TRBV5-6 and TRBJ2-3, is DAGVTQSPTHLIKTRGQQVTLRCSPKSGHDTVSWYQQALGQGPQFIFQYYEEEERQRGNFPDRFSGHQFPNYSSELNVNALLLGDSALYLCASSIGTGDTRYFGPGTRLTVL.

This sequence joins TRBV4-3 and TRBJ2-7; D might be TRBD2 (6 bases). The V end was cut by 1 base, the J end by 10 bases, with 14 bases between. Germline CDR1 is LGHNA and CDR2 is YSLEER. The CDR3 runs to 13 residues. CDR3 DNA sequence: TGCGCCAGCAGCCAAGCACTTAGCGGCGGACAGTACTTC. This sequence encodes CASSQALSGGQYF.

This chain links TRBV5-1 with TRBJ2-1; 7 bases are a match to TRBD2. CDR3 length equals 13 residues. J lost 6 bases, V lost 4 bases, and 4 bases had no gene match. Germline CDR1 and CDR2: SGHRS and YFSETQ. As DNA, the CDR3 is TGCGCCAGCAGCAACAGACTAGCCAATGAGCAGTTCTTC. Translated, it gives CASSNRLANEQFF.

The table lists this clonotype with a few counts. The rearrangement joins TRBV12-3 or TRBV12-4 to TRBJ2-1; D not resolved. Deletions cut 6 bases from V and 8 bases from J, with 14 bases between. This CDR3 is 13 amino acids long. DNA of the CDR3: TGTGCCAGCAGACCAAAGGGTCGCGATGAGCAGTTCTTC. As protein: CASRPKGRDEQFF.

This clonotype was seen more than once but under ten times. The chain is built from TRBV2 and TRBJ2-3, with D maybe TRBD1 (6 bases). The CDR3 sequence is 14 residues long. The V end lost 6 bases, the J end lost 5 bases, and 15 bases lay between the germline ends. Per the germline V gene, CDR1 is SNHLY and CDR2 is FYNNEI. The CDR3 sequence is CASRGQTPRDTQYF. The CDR3 nucleotides are TGTGCCAGCAGAGGACAGACCCCAAGAGATACGCAGTATTTT.

The chain joins TRBV5-1 to TRBJ1-2; D perhaps matches TRBD1 (5 bases). The length of the CDR3 is 16 residues. Trimming removed 0 bases from V and 3 bases from J, with 15 bases in between. Germline lookup yields CDR1 SGHRS and CDR2 YFSETQ. In nucleotides, the CDR3 is TGCGCCAGCAGCTTGGCAACGTGGGGGAATTACTATGGCTACACCTTC. As protein: CASSLATWGNYYGYTF.

The rearrangement links TRBV5-1 to TRBJ2-7; 7 bases map to TRBD1. Per the germline V gene, CDR1 is SGHRS and CDR2 is YFSETQ. CDR3 length: 15 residues. The J segment lost 2 bases and the V segment lost 0 bases, leaving 5 bases of the junction unmatched. CDR3 residues: CASSLETGSTYEQYV. The CDR3 DNA reads as TGCGCCAGCAGCTTGGAGACAGGGTCTACCTACGAGCAGTACGTC.

A few counts support this clonotype. The chain recombines TRBV12-3 or TRBV12-4 with TRBJ2-1; TRBD1 might be the D (6 bases). Between the trimmed V and J ends, which lost 5 bases and 3 bases, there was a span of 17 bases. The length of the CDR3 is 16 residues. As DNA, the CDR3 is TGTGCCAGCAGTGTGACAGGCTTTGGCCTCTACAATGAGCAGTTCTTC. As protein: CASSVTGFGLYNEQFF.

This clonotype was counted only a few times. The rearrangement uses TRBV5-1 and TRBJ1-4; maybe TRBD1 (5 bases). This CDR3 has 16 residues. Germline assignment: CDR1 SGHRS and CDR2 YFSETQ. V lost 2 bases to trimming and J lost 3 bases, with 14 bases between them. CDR3 amino acids: CASSFRNGDSNEKLFF. In DNA form, the CDR3 reads TGCGCCAGCAGCTTTAGGAACGGGGACTCTAATGAAAAACTGTTTTTT.

The chain uses TRBV7-8 and TRBJ2-7; TRBD2 is a possible D gene (5 bases). V gave up 5 bases and J gave up 0 bases, with 17 bases separating them. The germline CDR1 and CDR2 sequences are SGHVS and FQNEAQ. CDR3 size: 16 residues. CDR3 in amino acids: CASSAEVGVSSYEQYV. The CDR3 DNA reads TGTGCCAGCAGCGCTGAGGTCGGGGTTAGCTCCTACGAGCAGTACGTC.

This clonotype was picked up a small number of times. The CDR3 spells CSARDQGQGSYNEQFF. The CDR3 nucleotides read TGCAGTGCTAGAGATCAGGGACAGGGTTCCTACAATGAGCAGTTCTTC. J is TRBJ2-1 and V is TRBV20-1, with 9 positions matching TRBD1. After removal of 0 bases from V and 1 base from J, the junction contained 4 bases not matched to a gene. Germline V gene sequence: CDR1 DFQATT, CDR2 SNEGSKA (reference sequence). The CDR3 consists of 16 residues.

This clonotype was detected many times. V gene TRBV7-2 combines with J gene TRBJ2-7, with 7 bases lining up with TRBD2. The V gene end was trimmed by 2 bases and the J gene end by 0 bases; junction bases not matched to a gene: 4. This CDR3 has 15 amino acids. From germline, CDR1 is SGHTA and CDR2 FQGNSA. The CDR3 nucleotides read TGTGCCAGCAGCTTATACCGGGACTACTCCTACGAGCAGTACTTC. Protein sequence: CASSLYRDYSYEQYF. The entire variable domain, with the rest obtained from reference TRBV7-2 and TRBJ2-7, is as follows: GAGVSQSPSNKVTEKGKDVELRCDPISGHTALYWYRQSLGQGLEFLIYFQGNSAPDKSGLPSDRFSAERTGGSVSTLTIQRTQQEDSAVYLCASSLYRDYSYEQYFGPGTRLTVT.

The gene calls are TRBV7-3 and TRBJ2-3; 7 bases fit TRBD2. The CDR3 is 15 amino acids. J was trimmed by 0 bases and V by 5 bases; bases with no gene match: 5. Germline lookup yields CDR1 SGHTA and CDR2 FQGTGA. The CDR3, as DNA: TGTGCCAGCAGCGGGGGAGGGTCTAGCACAGATACGCAGTATTTT. This sequence encodes CASSGGGSSTDTQYF.

The CDR3 DNA sequence: TGTGCTACAAAGGCGGGAGGACCTTACAATGAGCAGTTCTTC. Protein product: CATKAGGPYNEQFF. The chain recombines TRBV12-3 or TRBV12-4 with TRBJ2-1, with 8 bases fitting TRBD2. The CDR3 is made up of 14 amino acids.

This clonotype has ten or more counts. The chain couples TRBV15 to TRBJ2-6; D is perhaps TRBD2 (6 bases). V lost 4 bases, J lost 0 bases, and 7 bases lay in between. CDR3 length: 15 amino acids. The germline gives CDR1 LNHNV, CDR2 YYDKDF (reference sequence). CDR3 coding DNA: TGTGCCACCAGCAAGGGAGGCTCTGGGGCCAACGTCCTGACTTTC. Translating it yields CATSKGGSGANVLTF.